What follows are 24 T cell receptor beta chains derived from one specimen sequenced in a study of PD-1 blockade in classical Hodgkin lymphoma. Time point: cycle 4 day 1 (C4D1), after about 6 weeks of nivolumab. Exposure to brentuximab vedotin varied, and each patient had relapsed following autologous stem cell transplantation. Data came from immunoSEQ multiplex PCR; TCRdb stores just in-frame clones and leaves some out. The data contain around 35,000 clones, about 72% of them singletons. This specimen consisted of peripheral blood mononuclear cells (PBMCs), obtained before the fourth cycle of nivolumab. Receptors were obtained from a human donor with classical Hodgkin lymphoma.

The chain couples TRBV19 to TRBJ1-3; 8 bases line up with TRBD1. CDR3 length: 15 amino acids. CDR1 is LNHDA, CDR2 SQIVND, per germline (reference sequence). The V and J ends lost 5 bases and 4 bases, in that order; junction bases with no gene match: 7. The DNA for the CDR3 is TGTGCCAGTAGTGCCCGACAGGGGAGCGGAAACACCATATATTTT. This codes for CASSARQGSGNTIYF.

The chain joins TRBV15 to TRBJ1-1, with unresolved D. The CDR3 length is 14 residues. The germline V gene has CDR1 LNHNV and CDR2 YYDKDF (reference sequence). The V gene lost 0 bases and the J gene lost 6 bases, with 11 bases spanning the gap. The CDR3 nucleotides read TGTGCCACCAGCAGAGATTCCGGTTTTGCTGAAGCTTTCTTT. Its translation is CATSRDSGFAEAFF.

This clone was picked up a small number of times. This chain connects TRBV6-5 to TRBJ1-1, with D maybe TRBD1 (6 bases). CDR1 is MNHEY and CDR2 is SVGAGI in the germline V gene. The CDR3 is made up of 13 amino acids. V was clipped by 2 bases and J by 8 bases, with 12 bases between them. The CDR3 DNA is TGTGCCAGCAGTTACAGGCAAACAGGGGAAGCTTTCTTT. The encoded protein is CASSYRQTGEAFF.

The CDR3 nucleotides read TGTGCCAGCAACGAGCAGTACTTC. Protein sequence: CASNEQYF. The V call is TRBV9, the J call TRBJ2-7; D uncertain. Trimming removed 6 bases from V and 5 bases from J, with 0 bases in between. The CDR3 sequence is 8 residues long. In germline, CDR1 is SGDLS, CDR2 YYNGEE.

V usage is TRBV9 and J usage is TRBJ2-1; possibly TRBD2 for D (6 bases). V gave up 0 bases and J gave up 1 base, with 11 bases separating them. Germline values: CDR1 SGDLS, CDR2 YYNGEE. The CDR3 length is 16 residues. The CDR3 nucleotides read TGTGCCAGCAGCGTAGGTCAGGCGGGATCCTACAATGAGCAGTTCTTC. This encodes CASSVGQAGSYNEQFF.

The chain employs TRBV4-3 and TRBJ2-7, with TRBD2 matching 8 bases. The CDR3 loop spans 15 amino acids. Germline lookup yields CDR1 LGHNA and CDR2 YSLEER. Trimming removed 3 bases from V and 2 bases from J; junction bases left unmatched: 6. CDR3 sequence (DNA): TGCGCCAGCAGCCAGGCGACTAGCGTACCCTACGAGCAGTACTTC. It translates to CASSQATSVPYEQYF.

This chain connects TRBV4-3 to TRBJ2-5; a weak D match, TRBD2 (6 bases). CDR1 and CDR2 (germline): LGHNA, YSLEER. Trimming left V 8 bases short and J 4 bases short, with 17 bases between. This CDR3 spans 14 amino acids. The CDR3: CASGLRGTLETQYF. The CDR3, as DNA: TGCGCCAGCGGCCTTCGGGGGACTCTAGAGACCCAGTACTTC.

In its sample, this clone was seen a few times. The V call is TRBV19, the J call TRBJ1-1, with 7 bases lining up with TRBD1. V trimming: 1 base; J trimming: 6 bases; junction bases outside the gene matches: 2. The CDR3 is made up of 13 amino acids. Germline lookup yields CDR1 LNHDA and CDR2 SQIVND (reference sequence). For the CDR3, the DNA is TGTGCCAGTAGTATAGCGACAGGGCCTGAAGCTTTCTTT. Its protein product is CASSIATGPEAFF.

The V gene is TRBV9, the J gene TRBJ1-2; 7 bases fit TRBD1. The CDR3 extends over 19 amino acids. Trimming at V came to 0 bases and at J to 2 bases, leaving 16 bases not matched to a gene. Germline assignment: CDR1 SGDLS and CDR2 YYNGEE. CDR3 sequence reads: CASSVAPPFRQGENYGYTF. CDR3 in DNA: TGTGCCAGCAGCGTAGCCCCACCTTTTCGACAGGGCGAGAACTATGGCTACACCTTC.

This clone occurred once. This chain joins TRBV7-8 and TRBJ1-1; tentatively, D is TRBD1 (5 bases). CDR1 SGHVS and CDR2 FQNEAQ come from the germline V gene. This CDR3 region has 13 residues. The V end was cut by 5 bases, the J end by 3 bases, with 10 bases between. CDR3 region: CASSGVGDTEAFF. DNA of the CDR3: TGTGCCAGCAGCGGGGTGGGGGACACTGAAGCTTTCTTT.

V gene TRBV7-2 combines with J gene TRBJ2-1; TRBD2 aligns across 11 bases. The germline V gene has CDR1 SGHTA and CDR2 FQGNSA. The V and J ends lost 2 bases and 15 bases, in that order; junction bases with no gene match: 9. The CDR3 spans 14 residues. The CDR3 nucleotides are TGTGCCAGCAGCTTATCAACTAGCGGGAGTCAATCGTTCTTC. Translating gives CASSLSTSGSQSFF. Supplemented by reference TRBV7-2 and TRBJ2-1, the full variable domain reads GAGVSQSPSNKVTEKGKDVELRCDPISGHTALYWYRQSLGQGLEFLIYFQGNSAPDKSGLPSDRFSAERTGGSVSTLTIQRTQQEDSAVYLCASSLSTSGSQSFFGPGTRLTVL.

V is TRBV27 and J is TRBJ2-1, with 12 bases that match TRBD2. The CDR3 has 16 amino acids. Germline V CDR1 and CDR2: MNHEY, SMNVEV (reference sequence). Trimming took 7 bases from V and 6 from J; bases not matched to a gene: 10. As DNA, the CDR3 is TGTGCCAGCATCGCCCTCCTAGCGGGAGGGCGCAATGAGCAGTTCTTC. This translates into CASIALLAGGRNEQFF.

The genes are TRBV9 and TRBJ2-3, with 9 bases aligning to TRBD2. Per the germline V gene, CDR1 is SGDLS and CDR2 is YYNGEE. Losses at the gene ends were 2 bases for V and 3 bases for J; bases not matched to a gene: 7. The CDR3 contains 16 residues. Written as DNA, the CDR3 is TGTGCCAGCAGCGTTCCAGCGGGGGGCCCGACAGATACGCAGTATTTT. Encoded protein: CASSVPAGGPTDTQYF.

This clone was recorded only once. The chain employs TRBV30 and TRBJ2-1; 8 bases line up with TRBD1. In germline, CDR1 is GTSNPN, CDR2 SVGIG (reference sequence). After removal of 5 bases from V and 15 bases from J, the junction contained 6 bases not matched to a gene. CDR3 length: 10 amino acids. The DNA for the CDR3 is TGTGCCTGGCGGACAGGGAGGCTGTTCTTC. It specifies CAWRTGRLFF.

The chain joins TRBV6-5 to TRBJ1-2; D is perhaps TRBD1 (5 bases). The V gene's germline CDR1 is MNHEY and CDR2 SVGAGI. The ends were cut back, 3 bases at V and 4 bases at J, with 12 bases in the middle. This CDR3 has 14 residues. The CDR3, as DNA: TGTGCCAGCAGTTATCTCATAAGGGGCTATGGCTACACCTTC. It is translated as CASSYLIRGYGYTF.

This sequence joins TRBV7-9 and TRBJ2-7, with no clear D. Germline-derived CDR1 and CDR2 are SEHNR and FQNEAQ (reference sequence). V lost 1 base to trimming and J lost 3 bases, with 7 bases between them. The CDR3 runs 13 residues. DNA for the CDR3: TGTGCCAGCAGCTTAGGTTCCCTCTACGAGCAGTACTTC. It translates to CASSLGSLYEQYF.

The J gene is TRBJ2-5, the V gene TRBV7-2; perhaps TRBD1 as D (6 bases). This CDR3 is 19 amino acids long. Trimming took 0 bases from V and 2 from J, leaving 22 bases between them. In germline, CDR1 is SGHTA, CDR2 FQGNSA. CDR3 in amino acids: CASSLALPEAWGPQETQYF. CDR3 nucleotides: TGTGCCAGCAGCTTAGCGCTTCCTGAAGCGTGGGGGCCTCAAGAGACCCAGTACTTC.

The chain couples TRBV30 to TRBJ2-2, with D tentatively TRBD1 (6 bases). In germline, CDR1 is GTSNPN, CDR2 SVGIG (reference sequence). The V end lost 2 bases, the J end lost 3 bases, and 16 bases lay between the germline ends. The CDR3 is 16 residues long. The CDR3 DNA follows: TGTGCCTGGAGTAACAGGGAAGGGAAGTACACCGGGGAGCTGTTTTTT. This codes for CAWSNREGKYTGELFF.

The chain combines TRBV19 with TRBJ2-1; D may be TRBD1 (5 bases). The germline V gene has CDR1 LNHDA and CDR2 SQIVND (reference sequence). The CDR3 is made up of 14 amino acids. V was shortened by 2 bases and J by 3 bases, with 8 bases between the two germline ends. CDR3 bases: TGTGCCAGTAGTATACAGGGCTTCTACAATGAGCAGTTCTTC. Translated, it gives CASSIQGFYNEQFF.

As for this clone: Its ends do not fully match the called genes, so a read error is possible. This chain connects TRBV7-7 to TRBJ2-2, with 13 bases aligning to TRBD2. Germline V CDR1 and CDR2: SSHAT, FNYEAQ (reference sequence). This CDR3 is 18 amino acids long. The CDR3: CASSLSALAGGGTGELFF. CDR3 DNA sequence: TGTGCTAGCAGCTTAAGTGCACTAGCGGGAGGGGGAACCGGGGAGCTGTTTTTT.

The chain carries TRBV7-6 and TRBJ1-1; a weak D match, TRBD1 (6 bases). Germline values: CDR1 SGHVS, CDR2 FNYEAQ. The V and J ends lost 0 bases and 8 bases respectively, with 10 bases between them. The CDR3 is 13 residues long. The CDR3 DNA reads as TGTGCCAGCAGCTTAGCGGGGGCCAGGGAAGCTTTCTTT. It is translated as CASSLAGAREAFF.

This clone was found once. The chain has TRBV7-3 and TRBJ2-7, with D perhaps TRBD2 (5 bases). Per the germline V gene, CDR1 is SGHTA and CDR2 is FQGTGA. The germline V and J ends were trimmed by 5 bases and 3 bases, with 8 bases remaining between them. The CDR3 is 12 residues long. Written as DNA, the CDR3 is TGTGCCAGCAGCGAAGGGAGCTACGAGCAGTACTTC. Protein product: CASSEGSYEQYF.

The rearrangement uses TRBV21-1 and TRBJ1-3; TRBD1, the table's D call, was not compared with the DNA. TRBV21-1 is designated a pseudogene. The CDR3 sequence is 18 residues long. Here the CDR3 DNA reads TGTGCCAGCAGCAAAGTTAAACGTACTGGGCTCCCTGGAAACACCATATATTTT. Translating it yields CASSKVKRTGLPGNTIYF.

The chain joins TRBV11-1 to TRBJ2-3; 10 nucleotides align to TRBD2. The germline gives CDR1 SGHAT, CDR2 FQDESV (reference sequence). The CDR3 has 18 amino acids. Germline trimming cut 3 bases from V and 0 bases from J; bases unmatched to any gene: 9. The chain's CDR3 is CASSFLTSGVASTDTQYF. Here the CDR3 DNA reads TGTGCCAGCAGCTTCCTAACTAGCGGGGTCGCTAGCACAGATACGCAGTATTTT.